The clone carrying this T cell receptor beta chain was seen many times. As yet, its antigen is unknown. The record originates from a study of T cells after yellow fever vaccination. Study-wide results and caveats: Researchers report a weaker secondary response that nonetheless peaked faster, day 5 versus 15. Detected again after the booster were most primary-vaccination clones, at approximately 95% CD4 and approximately 87% CD8.

TCR cDNA was made by 5'RACE template switching, adding a universal primer site and UMIs. TCRdb reprocessed the 5' RACE reads with MiXCR, giving one entry per CDR3 protein. The table lists 200,000 or so distinct CDR3 sequences, more than 6.5% of them singletons. The sequence was collected from a man in his thirties or forties who received the YFV17D yellow fever vaccine. Sequenced here: CD4+ T cells sorted from PBMCs, sampled on the day of the yellow fever booster vaccination.

The CDR3 sequence is CSVATGRVTEKLFF. In DNA, the CDR3 is TGCAGCGTTGCGACAGGGCGGGTTACTGAAAAACTGTTTTTT. V is TRBV29-1 and J is TRBJ1-4, with 7 bases lining up with TRBD1. V trimming: 4 bases; J trimming: 7 bases; junction bases outside the gene matches: 9. There are 14 residues in the CDR3. Germline V CDR1 and CDR2: SQVTM, ANQGSEA. Filled out from reference TRBV29-1 and TRBJ1-4, the complete variable domain reads SAVISQKPSRDICQRGTSLTIQCQVDSQVTMMFWYRQQPGQSLTLIATANQGSEATYESGFVIDKFPISRPNLTFSTLTVSNMSPEDSSIYLCSVATGRVTEKLFFGSGTQLSVL.